This T cell receptor beta chain was captured by sequencing in a study of shared clonotypes between healthy human individuals (dated by TCRdb to about 2020). Regarding the research as a whole: Two women and a few men aged 18 to 49 years were included in the cohort. For each donor, CD4 naive and CD4 memory were each given three plates, CD8 naive was given two plates, and CD8 memory was given one plate. To estimate repertoire size and how much clonotypes are shared between individuals, the study performed deep sequencing of blood TCR repertoires from a handful of healthy adults. Different laboratories and diverse techniques were used to prepare libraries and sequence TCR repertoires, to increase sequencing depth and limit assay-specific biases. Between about 0.94 and 8.9 billion PBMCs per donor were obtained by leukapheresis. The paper's findings and limits, for the study overall: The small number of donors limited the genetic and exposure-history diversity represented. Estimated clonotype richness was generally larger for naive than for memory subsets. Across a handful of donors, roughly 5.4% of naive CD4, over 3% of naive CD8, about 2.3% of memory CD4, and 0.3% to 0.45% of memory CD8 clonotypes were shared. Even with the large sequencing depth, rarefaction of the sorted-subset datasets indicated that sequencing was incomplete. Pairwise subsampling indicated that sequencing depth was expected to affect the degree of clonotype sharing among donors. Only blood was sampled, and tissue TCR repertoires likely differ from those in blood. Higher generation probabilities were observed for clonotypes shared by all four sorted-subset donors than for non-shared clonotypes.

Comment on this clone: Its target antigen remains unknown. Per-base qualities were not stored, and no clone one base away is much larger.

V is reduced by 9 bases and J by 14 bases, leaving a spacing of 20 bases between them. From a lookup of the germline V gene, CDR1 and CDR2 are MNHNS and SASEGT. The CDR3, from cysteine to phenylalanine, totals 12 residues. The CDR3 DNA has 36 bases and is translated from base 1. The donors were healthy, HIV-negative adults with no recently reported acute infections or vaccinations. Every donor was a Caucasian adult living in Nashville, Tennessee, USA. CD4+ T cells were enriched through magnetic negative selection, after which naive cells were positively selected on CD45RA and the remaining negative fraction served as the memory subset. Blood was collected by leukapheresis, and PBMCs were isolated by Ficoll-Histopaque density gradient centrifugation and then cryopreserved in liquid nitrogen vapor phase. Analytical flow cytometry was used to check the purity and quantity of every magnetically sorted T cell population. Genomic DNA was isolated from every sorted fraction and measured by UV absorbance on a Nanodrop 2000c.

Using the deep immunoSEQ assay, TCR CDR3 regions were amplified from genomic DNA by multiplex PCR. Extracted genomic DNA from each cell subset was distributed evenly across all wells of several immunoSEQ 96-well plates, and each plate was treated as a replicate. For sorted subsets, about 200 ng genomic DNA, equal to tens of thousands of T cell genomes, was loaded into each replicate PCR. Purified libraries were quantified with a Qubit 3.0 fluorometer, sized on a Bioanalyzer 2100, and re-quantified with the KAPA Library Quantification kit. A separate single-read 150-cycle Illumina NextSeq 550 flow cell was used to sequence each immunoSEQ 96-well plate. The paper's data handling went like this. The immunoSEQ output contained only junctional sequences without quality scores, so filtering could not match that applied to full-length reads. To assign V/J genes and CDR3, sequences were annotated against IMGT germline references using PyIR, a Python wrapper for IgBLAST v1.9. Reads were removed for weak V/J assignments (E-value above 1e-6), missing CDR3, stop codons, out-of-frame junctions, or ambiguous translated residues. V3J clonotypes were defined by identical inferred V gene, J gene, and CDR3 amino acid sequence. Percentage overlap between repertoires was calculated by dividing the number of shared unique clonotypes by the size of the smaller repertoire. RTK rarefaction, the Chao1 estimator, and Recon v2.1 estimates of unobserved clonotypes were used to assess repertoire richness. Generation probabilities for all TCRbeta clonotypes obtained by the gDNA method from a few donors were computed using OLGA. Entries here come from immuneACCESS through TCRdb and include only in-frame sequences with V and J called. Some clones fail to appear in such tables; in the studies checked, an unresolved V gene covers under half of the shortfall, and the cause of the remainder is unknown. D and trimming were read from the DNA, whereas the V and J calls and clone size are those reported in that table. The sample has approximately 980,000 clones on record, approximately 80% of them singletons. The top ten clonotypes cover roughly 1.5% of the sample.

The sequenced sample was memory CD4+ T cells sorted from blood. In the paper's terms, the cell subset or site label means: CD45RA-negative fraction. This clonotype was sampled from a man aged 18-30 years in good health. The rearranged segments are TRBV6-1 and TRBJ2-1; D gene: possibly TRBD2, on 5 matching bases. Read as DNA, the sequence is TGTGCCAGTAAAACGACGGTAATGAGGGAGTTCTTC. Its protein is CASKTTVMREFF.